This T cell receptor beta chain is drawn from a study of Graves' ophthalmopathy and Graves' hyperthyroidism. Across the study: Peripheral blood (taken before any treatment) was collected at initial diagnosis. Study-wide findings and caveats: Most expanded clonotypes from thyroid (those above 0.001 frequency) were also found in blood.

The source of the PBMCs was 8.5 to 10 ml of fresh peripheral blood. CDR1 is MDHEN, CDR2 SYDVKM, per germline. Trimming pared 5 bases from V and 3 bases from J, leaving 10 bases between. The CDR3 is 13 amino acids. This clonotype has ten or more counts. As yet, its antigen is unknown. The TCR beta CDR3 regions underwent amplification from RNA transcripts. After a first-round RT-PCR with HTBI primers, a second-round multiplex PCR was run. Each CDR3 protein is one row after TCRdb ran MiXCR on the multiplex PCR reads. This table has approximately 460,000 distinct CDR3 sequences, approximately 15% appearing once.

This chain links TRBV28 with TRBJ1-2; perhaps TRBD1 as D (6 bases). The sequencing sample was made of blood. The clonotype was recovered from a woman aged 25 to 45 with Graves' ophthalmopathy. CDR3 loop: CASSPGTHYGYTF. The CDR3, as DNA: TGTGCCAGCAGTCCCGGGACACACTATGGCTACACCTTC.